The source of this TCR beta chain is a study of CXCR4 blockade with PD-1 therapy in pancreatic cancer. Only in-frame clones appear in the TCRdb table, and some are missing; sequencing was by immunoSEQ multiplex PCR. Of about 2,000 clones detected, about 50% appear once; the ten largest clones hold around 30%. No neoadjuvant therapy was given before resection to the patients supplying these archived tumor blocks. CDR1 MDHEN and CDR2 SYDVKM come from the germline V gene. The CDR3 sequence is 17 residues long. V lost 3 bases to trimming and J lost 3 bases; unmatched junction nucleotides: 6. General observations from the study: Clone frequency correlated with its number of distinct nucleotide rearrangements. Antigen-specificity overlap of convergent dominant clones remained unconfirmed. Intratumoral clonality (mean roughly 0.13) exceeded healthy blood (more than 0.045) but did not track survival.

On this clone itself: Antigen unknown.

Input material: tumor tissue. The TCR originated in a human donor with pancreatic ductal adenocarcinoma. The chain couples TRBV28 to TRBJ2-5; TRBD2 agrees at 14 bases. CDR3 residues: CASSLGTSGGPKETQYF. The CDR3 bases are TGTGCCAGCAGTTTGGGGACTAGCGGGGGCCCCAAAGAGACCCAGTACTTC.